These 11 T cell receptor beta chains came from one sample sequenced in a study of blood T cells in healthy people across ages. For the second PCR, which ran for roughly 7 to 11 cycles, a sample-barcoded 5' primer and a J-beta primer mix were used. MiXCR, run by TCRdb on the 5' RACE reads, gives a single entry per CDR3 protein. The sample lists about 1.5 million distinct CDR3 sequences; approximately 42% were seen once. The sample comprised blood. These receptors were taken from a woman aged 18-29 years in good health.

This clonotype was seen a handful of times. The V call is TRBV6-2 or TRBV6-3, the J call TRBJ2-3, with 8 positions matching TRBD2. Trimming cost V 5 bases and J 1 base; bases outside gene matches: 11. The CDR3 has 17 amino acids. The V gene's germline CDR1 is MNHEY and CDR2 SVGEGT. This CDR3 is CASSDLVGRGGTDTQYF. CDR3 DNA sequence: TGTGCCAGCAGTGACCTCGTGGGGCGGGGGGGCACAGATACGCAGTATTTT.

The chain joins TRBV7-8 to TRBJ2-5; tentatively, D is TRBD1 or TRBD2 (6 bases each). The germline gives CDR1 SGHVS, CDR2 FQNEAQ. The germline V and J ends were trimmed by 1 base and 1 base, with 10 bases remaining between them. CDR3 length equals 15 residues. The CDR3 region has the DNA TGTGCCAGCAGCTTAGTTTCGGGGGCCCAAGAGACCCAGTACTTC. It is translated as CASSLVSGAQETQYF.

The chain carries TRBV29-1 and TRBJ2-7; possibly TRBD2 for D (6 bases). This CDR3 spans 14 amino acids. Trimming shortened V by 3 bases and J by 3 bases, and 15 bases separated the two germline ends. Per the germline V gene, CDR1 is SQVTM and CDR2 is ANQGSEA. CDR3 nucleotide sequence: TGCAGCGTTGATGGGGGGACCAATTTCTACGAGCAGTACTTC. It codes for CSVDGGTNFYEQYF.

Turning to this clonotype: This could be a read error, since a much larger clone is one nucleotide away. This chain joins TRBV4-1 and TRBJ2-1, with D possibly being TRBD1 (6 bases). TRBJ2-7 explains the end of the DNA better; the J call may be wrong. Looked up from germline, CDR1 is MGHRA and CDR2 is YSYEKL. The CDR3 runs to 15 residues. For the CDR3, the DNA is TGCGCCAGCAGCCAAGAGCAGGGGTCCTACAATGAGCAGTACTTC. Translated: CASSQEQGSYNEQYF.

As regards this clonotype: An end of the junction differs from the germline gene, which may be a read error. The J gene is TRBJ2-7, the V gene TRBV4-1; 10 bases are shared with TRBD2. Germline CDR1 and CDR2: MGHRA and YSYEKL. The CDR3 contains 15 residues. Here the CDR3 DNA reads TGCGCCAGCAGCCAGGTGGCTAGCGGGGGCTACGAGCAGGACTTC. Amino acid sequence: CASSQVASGGYEQDF.

The gene calls are TRBV12-3 or TRBV12-4 and TRBJ2-7; 8 nucleotides align to TRBD1. The CDR3 consists of 15 residues. V was clipped by 5 bases and J by 6 bases; unmatched bases: 12. Here the CDR3 reads CASSQSGQGQFEQYF. The CDR3 DNA reads as TGTGCCAGCAGTCAATCCGGACAGGGCCAATTCGAGCAGTACTTC.

This clonotype was detected a few times. The chain has TRBV11-1 and TRBJ2-7; tentative D call: TRBD2 (6 bases). V was trimmed by 5 bases and J by 2 bases, leaving 10 bases between them. CDR1 is SGHAT and CDR2 is FQDESV in the germline V gene (reference sequence). CDR3 size: 13 residues. The CDR3, as DNA: TGTGCCAGCAGCCGGAGGGAGGCCTACGAGCAGTACTTC. The encoded protein is CASSRREAYEQYF.

Here the CDR3 DNA reads TGTGCCAGCAGCCGCCGTGGACTCCCCGGCGATGAGCAGTTCTTC. Translated: CASSRRGLPGDEQFF. The chain joins TRBV14 to TRBJ2-1; D possibly corresponds to TRBD2 (5 bases). The V end lost 4 bases, the J end lost 8 bases, and 18 bases lay between the germline ends. The CDR3 is 15 residues long. Germline values: CDR1 SGHDN, CDR2 FVKESK.

The chain joins TRBV20-1 to TRBJ1-1, with D maybe TRBD1 (6 bases). The germline V gene encodes CDR1 DFQATT and CDR2 SNEGSKA (reference sequence). V was shortened by 4 bases and J by 1 base, with 16 bases between the two germline ends. The CDR3 spans 15 residues. CDR3 nucleotide sequence: TGCAGTGCTACTGCCTGGCAGGGGACGAACACTGAAGCTTTCTTT. It is translated as CSATAWQGTNTEAFF.

The rearrangement uses TRBV4-3 and TRBJ1-2; D is unclear. The CDR3 runs 14 residues. Germline V lookup: CDR1 LGHNA, CDR2 YSLEER. The V gene lost 4 bases and the J gene lost 6 bases, with 15 bases spanning the gap. Written as DNA, the CDR3 is TGCGCCAGCAGCCCCACTCGGGGAGGACATGGCTACACCTTC. It yields the protein CASSPTRGGHGYTF.

This clonotype has a handful of counts. V and J are TRBV10-3 and TRBJ2-7; the match to TRBD2 covers 10 bases. The CDR3 is 16 amino acids. Germline-derived CDR1 and CDR2 are ENHRY and SYGVKD. V was clipped by 3 bases and J by 4 bases; unmatched bases: 9. The CDR3 loop reads CAISDRGGLAPYEQYF. In nucleotides, the CDR3 is TGTGCCATCAGTGATAGGGGGGGACTAGCGCCTTACGAGCAGTACTTC.